This paragraph reports one TCR beta chain. The record originates from a study of blood T cells in healthy people across ages. V dropped 7 bases and J dropped 2; count of bases not matched to a gene: 11. CDR1 is SQVTM and CDR2 is ANQGSEA in the germline V gene. The length of the CDR3 is 14 residues. Sample-barcoded 5' priming and a J-beta primer mix drove a second PCR of 7 to 11 cycles. Each cDNA was tagged by a template-switch adaptor containing 12 random nucleotides. Via MiXCR, TCRdb re-called the 5' RACE reads, giving one row per CDR3 protein. The data show fewer than 900,000 distinct CDR3 sequences, with roughly 43% seen just once and about 20% held by the top ten.

Sequenced input: blood. The genes are TRBV29-1 and TRBJ2-7, with TRBD1 matching over 7 bases. The TCR was taken from an older woman in good health. CDR3 DNA: TGCAGCGCTACCCTACAGGGGCGTCCCTACGAGCAGTACTTC. Its protein product is CSATLQGRPYEQYF.